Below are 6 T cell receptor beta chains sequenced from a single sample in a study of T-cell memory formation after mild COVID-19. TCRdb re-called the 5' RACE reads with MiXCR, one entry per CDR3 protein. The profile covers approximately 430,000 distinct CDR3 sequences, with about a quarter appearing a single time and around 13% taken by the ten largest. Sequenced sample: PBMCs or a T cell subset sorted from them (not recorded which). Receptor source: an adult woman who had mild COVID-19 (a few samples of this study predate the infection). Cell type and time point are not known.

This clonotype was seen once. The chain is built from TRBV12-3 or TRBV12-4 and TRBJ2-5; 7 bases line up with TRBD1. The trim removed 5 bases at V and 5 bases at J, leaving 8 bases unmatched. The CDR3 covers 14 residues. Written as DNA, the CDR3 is TGTGCCAGCAGTCGCGCAGGGGGTCGGGAGACCCAGTACTTC. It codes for CASSRAGGRETQYF.

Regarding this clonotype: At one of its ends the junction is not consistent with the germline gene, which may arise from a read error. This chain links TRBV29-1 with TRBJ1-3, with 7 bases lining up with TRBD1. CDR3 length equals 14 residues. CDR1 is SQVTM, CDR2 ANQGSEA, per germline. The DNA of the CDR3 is TGCAGCGTAGAAGAGGGGGCGGCTGGAAACACCATATATTTT. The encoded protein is CSVEEGAAGNTIYF.

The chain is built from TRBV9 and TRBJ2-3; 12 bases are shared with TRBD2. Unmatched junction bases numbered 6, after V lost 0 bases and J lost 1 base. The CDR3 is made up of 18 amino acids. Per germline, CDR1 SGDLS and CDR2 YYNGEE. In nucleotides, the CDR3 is TGTGCCAGCAGCGTAGGGCCTAGCGGGGGGGCCCGCACAGATACGCAGTATTTT. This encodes CASSVGPSGGARTDTQYF.

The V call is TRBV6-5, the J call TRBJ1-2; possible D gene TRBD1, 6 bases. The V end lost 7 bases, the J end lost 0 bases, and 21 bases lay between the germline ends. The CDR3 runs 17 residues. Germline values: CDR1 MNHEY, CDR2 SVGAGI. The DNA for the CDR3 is TGTGCCAGCACCAAAAGTCAGGCGACAGGCGCTAACTATGGCTACACCTTC. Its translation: CASTKSQATGANYGYTF.

The DNA of the CDR3 is TGTGCCAGCAGTTCTCCCCAAGGACTAGCGGGAGGGAACACCGGGGAGCTGTTTTTT. As protein: CASSSPQGLAGGNTGELFF. The chain recombines TRBV6-2 or TRBV6-3 with TRBJ2-2; TRBD2 matches 14 bases. The J segment lost 1 base and the V segment lost 4 bases, leaving 8 bases of the junction unmatched. The CDR3 sequence is 19 residues long. Germline V gene data show CDR1 as MNHEY and CDR2 as SVGEGT.

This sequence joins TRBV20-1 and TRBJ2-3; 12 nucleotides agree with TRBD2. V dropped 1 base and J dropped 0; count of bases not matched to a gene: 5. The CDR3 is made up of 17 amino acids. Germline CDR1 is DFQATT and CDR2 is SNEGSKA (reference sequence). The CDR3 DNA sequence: TGCAGTGCTAGAGGGACTAGCGGGGTCGATAGCACAGATACGCAGTATTTT. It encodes CSARGTSGVDSTDTQYF.